Here is one TCR beta chain with its context. Its antigen has not been determined. One base away there is no much larger clone; base qualities are not given. This sample was included in a study of T cell responses to AZD1222 COVID-19 vaccine (dated by TCRdb to the early 2020s). In the study overall: AZD1222 recipients given second doses at about 4 weeks or at about 12 weeks were pooled, since spike-specific TCR depth and breadth were not found to differ between the two schedules. TCR sequencing was performed for 230 to 250 trial participants, of whom some 200 were given two doses of AZD1222 and around 25 were given two doses of MenACWY control vaccine. Trial participants were enrolled into age subgroups of 18-55, 56-69 and 70-plus years, which contained about 160, 30 and 59 TCR-sequenced participants, respectively. Overall results and qualifications from the work: After two AZD1222 doses, both the breadth and the depth of spike-specific TCRs were significantly higher than at day 0 and than in MenACWY recipients. Reportedly, close to half of the unique spike-specific TCRs recognized epitopes lying outside the regions that are mutated in the B.1.351 and B.1.1.7 variants. Participants were mostly white British, with more females than males. The authors suggested clonal diversity may have been underestimated. The 56-69-year group was small, and its depth increase did not reach significance, likely because of low power. CD4 TCRs associated with the vaccine covered the entire spike protein, and the dominant responses were in regions 160-218 and 743-854. Because no samples from the day 14 peak response were available, repertoires could be characterized only after the peak T cell response. Only a handful of AZD1222 recipients were SARS-CoV-2 seropositive at baseline, limiting conclusions about previously exposed vaccinees.

Trimming at the junction amounts to 2 bases on V and 5 bases on J, and the germline ends lie 18 bases apart. The CDR3 sequence holds 16 residues, the cysteine and phenylalanine included. Solely the CDR3 DNA is kept, with 48 bases framed from the first base. CDR1 LGHDT and CDR2 YNNKEL are derived from the germline V gene (reference sequence). The time point label, read with the paper, signifies: baseline before first vaccination. Vaccinee samples were obtained from the UK trials COV001 and COV002, which included a single-blind randomized controlled phase 2/3 trial of AZD1222 (ChAdOx1 nCoV-19) in healthy adults. For TCRbeta chain sequencing, PBMC samples from trial participants were taken at day 0 and at day 28 after the second dose. The CDR3 regions of human TCRbeta chains were analyzed by immunosequencing. As for the authors' bioinformatics: Repertoire TCRs were matched against a reference library of SARS-CoV-2-specific TCRs generated with the MIRA antigen-specificity platform. Breadth was defined as the fraction of unique TCRs that were SARS-CoV-2-associated. Depth was defined as the fraction of total T cells that were SARS-CoV-2-associated. Using the MIRA data, every spike-specific TCR was mapped to the spike region that the TCR reacted to and assigned to either a CD4 or a CD8 class. Log10-transformed breadth and depth values were compared by one-way ANOVA with Sidak's multiple comparisons tests. TCRdb limited this immuneACCESS table to in-frame rearrangements with V and J called. A share of clones is missing; checked studies link under half to unresolved V genes, and the rest is unexplained. V and J calls and clone size come straight from that table; D and trimming were deduced from the DNA. This sample gives 120,000 or so clones in total; roughly 90% of them show up just once. The top ten clonotypes cover approximately 1.5% of the sample.

The sequence links TRBV3-1 (or the pseudogene TRBV3-2) to TRBJ1-1; the D region possibly corresponds to TRBD1 (5 bases align). This receptor was identified in an adult in good health. The sequenced sample was peripheral blood, obtained on day 0 of AZD1222 vaccination. The sequenced DNA: TGTGCCAGCAGCCAACCGGATGTGGGGCCAGGGACTGAAGCTTTCTTT. Translated, it gives CASSQPDVGPGTEAFF.